The 15 T cell receptor beta chains presented below share a single source sample, sequenced in a study of T cells in localized non-small cell lung cancer. Sequenced by immunoSEQ multiplex PCR; TCRdb stores in-frame clones only, minus some. The sample comprises roughly 90,000 clones, approximately 90% of which are singletons, and about 4% rests with the top ten. The material sequenced was PBMCs, taken before any cancer treatment. These TCRs come from a woman between 35 and 70 years old with stage II squamous cell lung carcinoma.

The rearrangement uses TRBV6-5 and TRBJ2-1, with D possibly TRBD2 on 6 matching bases. The germline V gene encodes CDR1 MNHEY and CDR2 SVGAGI. The V and J ends lost 0 bases and 8 bases respectively, with 17 bases between them. The length of the CDR3 is 16 residues. The CDR3: CASSYSEGTLPHEQFF. The CDR3 nucleotides are TGTGCCAGCAGTTACTCGGAAGGGACTCTGCCCCATGAGCAGTTCTTC.

This rearrangement joins TRBV28 to TRBJ2-3; 10 positions agree with TRBD2. The CDR3 has 15 amino acids. Germline V lookup: CDR1 MDHEN, CDR2 SYDVKM. With 5 bases clipped from V and 6 bases from J, the junction kept 8 bases outside the gene matches. This CDR3 is CASSQAGGPGDTQYF. CDR3 in DNA: TGTGCCAGCAGTCAAGCGGGGGGGCCGGGGGATACGCAGTATTTT.

The J gene is TRBJ2-1, the V gene TRBV6-6; no firm D call. Trimming cost V 1 base and J 8 bases, with 3 bases left between them. Per germline, CDR1 MNHNY and CDR2 SVGAGI (reference sequence). This CDR3 contains 11 residues. This chain's CDR3 is CASSYLHEQFF. As DNA, the CDR3 is TGTGCCAGCAGTTACTTACATGAGCAGTTCTTC.

The genes are TRBV7-9 and TRBJ2-2; a possible D gene is TRBD2 (5 bases). Germline V gives CDR1 SEHNR, CDR2 FQNEAQ (reference sequence). The ends were cut back, 3 bases at V and 4 bases at J, with 15 bases in the middle. The CDR3 sequence is 16 residues long. The CDR3 loop reads CASSFSGVNGTGELFF. DNA of the CDR3: TGTGCCAGCAGCTTTTCCGGGGTAAACGGCACCGGGGAGCTGTTTTTT.

Remarks on this clone: One end of the junction varies from germline; a read error may be responsible. This rearrangement joins TRBV6-5 to TRBJ1-1; unclear D gene. This CDR3 has 14 residues. Germline V lookup: CDR1 MNHEY, CDR2 SVGAGI. CDR3 amino acids: CAISDGPMNTEAFF. In DNA, the CDR3 is TGTGCCATCAGTGATGGCCCGATGAACACTGAAGCTTTCTTT.

The chain carries TRBV27 and TRBJ1-4; maybe TRBD1 (5 bases). The CDR3 totals 19 residues. The V gene lost 7 bases and the J gene lost 0 bases, with 24 bases spanning the gap. Germline V gene data show CDR1 as MNHEY and CDR2 as SMNVEV (reference sequence). The CDR3 DNA sequence: TGTGCCAGCAAGAAGGGGCAGGGAAGGTTAGGCGCAACTAATGAAAAACTGTTTTTT. Translated: CASKKGQGRLGATNEKLFF.

The V and J genes are TRBV28 and TRBJ1-4, with a possible D match to TRBD1 (5 bases). With 5 bases removed from V and 2 bases from J, the gap between germline ends came to 12 bases. The CDR3 loop spans 15 amino acids. Per the germline V gene, CDR1 is MDHEN and CDR2 is SYDVKM. CDR3 nucleotide sequence: TGTGCCAGCAGTAAACCCGGGGCGACTAATGAAAAACTGTTTTTT. Residues: CASSKPGATNEKLFF.

V gene TRBV28 combines with J gene TRBJ2-7; the D gene is possibly TRBD1 (7 bases). This CDR3 contains 13 residues. Trimming removed 6 bases at V and 4 bases at J, with 13 bases between. Germline CDR1 and CDR2: MDHEN and SYDVKM. CDR3 region: CASRGGGRYEQYF. For the CDR3, the DNA is TGTGCCAGCAGAGGAGGGGGCCGGTACGAGCAGTACTTC.

The chain employs TRBV4-1 and TRBJ1-3; D is unclear. Germline CDR1 reads MGHRA; CDR2 reads YSYEKL. This CDR3 region has 15 residues. V was clipped by 4 bases and J by 0 bases, with 10 bases between them. In nucleotides, the CDR3 is TGCGCCAGCAGCCTCTCGACCGTCTCTGGAAACACCATATATTTT. This encodes CASSLSTVSGNTIYF.

The rearrangement joins TRBV28 to TRBJ2-7; 15 positions match TRBD2. The V gene end was trimmed by 7 bases and the J gene end by 2 bases; junction bases not matched to a gene: 12. Looked up from germline, CDR1 is MDHEN and CDR2 is SYDVKM. The CDR3 spans 18 residues. The CDR3 region has the DNA TGTGCCAGCACCCTTCGGACTAGCGGGAGGGCCGCCGCCTACGAGCAGTACTTC. It codes for CASTLRTSGRAAAYEQYF.

The chain couples TRBV27 to TRBJ1-1; D gene unclear. V was shortened by 7 bases and J by 0 bases, with 6 bases between the two germline ends. The germline gives CDR1 MNHEY, CDR2 SMNVEV (reference sequence). CDR3 length equals 12 residues. The CDR3 loop is CASTGMNTEAFF. In DNA, the CDR3 is TGTGCCAGCACGGGCATGAACACTGAAGCTTTCTTT.

The chain recombines TRBV5-1 with TRBJ2-7, with TRBD2 matching over 9 bases. The CDR3 contains 16 residues. Germline CDR1 SGHRS, CDR2 YFSETQ. The V and J ends lost 2 bases and 7 bases, in that order; junction bases with no gene match: 13. CDR3: CASSFGGRASGNEQYF. CDR3 in DNA: TGCGCCAGCAGCTTTGGGGGTCGAGCTAGCGGGAATGAGCAGTACTTC. Together with reference TRBV5-1 and TRBJ2-7, the CDR3 gives the full variable domain: KAGVTQTPRYLIKTRGQQVTLSCSPISGHRSVSWYQQTPGQGLQFLFEYFSETQRNKGNFPGRFSGRQFSNSRSEMNVSTLELGDSALYLCASSFGGRASGNEQYFGPGTRLTVT.

The chain combines TRBV5-1 with TRBJ1-2; no reliable D call. CDR3 length equals 10 residues. Per germline, CDR1 SGHRS and CDR2 YFSETQ. V lost 7 bases, J lost 8 bases, and 9 bases lay in between. CDR3 loop: CASSLPGYTF. The CDR3 bases are TGCGCCAGCTCACTCCCCGGCTACACCTTC.

This clone was counted a single time. This chain uses TRBV6-5 with TRBJ1-1, with D unclear. V was trimmed by 0 bases and J by 5 bases, leaving 4 bases between them. The CDR3 spans 12 residues. CDR1 MNHEY and CDR2 SVGAGI come from the germline V gene. The CDR3 here is CASSYSLTEAFF. DNA of the CDR3: TGTGCCAGCAGTTACTCTTTAACTGAAGCTTTCTTT.

J is TRBJ2-3 and V is TRBV2, with 12 bases fitting TRBD2. Per germline, CDR1 SNHLY and CDR2 FYNNEI. The junction had 9 bases not matched to a gene; V was cut back by 6 bases and J by 2 bases. CDR3 length: 17 amino acids. The CDR3 coding sequence is TGTGCCAGCAGGACACCGACTAGCGGGGGTTCCACAGATACGCAGTATTTT. It is translated as CASRTPTSGGSTDTQYF.